The 9 T cell receptor beta chains below were found in one sample sequenced in a study of blood T cell repertoires in COVID-19. Using immunoSEQ multiplex PCR, the repertoire was profiled, and TCRdb retains in-frame clones only, with some absent. The data contain around 60,000 clones, about 76% of them singletons. The specimen was peripheral blood. The receptors were gathered from an elderly woman with active or convalescent COVID-19.

Remarks on this clone: As the CDR3 is not closed by the conserved phenylalanine or tryptophan, this likely results from a read error. The limits of the CDR3 on the DNA are not certain, so only TCRdb's listed CDR3 is given. The V gene is TRBV29-1, the J gene TRBJ2-7; the table names TRBD2, a call not compared with the DNA. Germline V gives CDR1 SQVTM, CDR2 ANQGSEA. The CDR3 spans 9 amino acids, including both terminal residues. The CDR3 protein is CRPRGLAGL.

The chain recombines TRBV19 with TRBJ2-3, with 14 bases that match TRBD2. The V segment lost 5 bases and the J segment 4 bases; nucleotides outside the gene matches: 11. CDR1 is LNHDA and CDR2 is SQIVND in the germline V gene (reference sequence). CDR3 length: 18 amino acids. The CDR3 sequence is CASSVRLAGGPVADTQYF. CDR3 coding DNA: TGTGCCAGTAGTGTGAGACTAGCGGGGGGGCCGGTGGCAGATACGCAGTATTTT.

The V gene is TRBV4-3, the J gene TRBJ2-3; no reliable D call. V lost 1 base and J lost 1, with 9 bases in between. Per germline, CDR1 LGHNA and CDR2 YSLEER. The CDR3 totals 15 residues. CDR3 bases: TGCGCCAGCAGCCAAGGTCCTAGAGGCACAGATACGCAGTATTTT. Protein sequence: CASSQGPRGTDTQYF.

This clone has a single count. The chain employs TRBV29-1 and TRBJ2-3; D may be TRBD1 (6 bases). The V gene lost 6 bases and the J gene lost 0 bases, with 7 bases spanning the gap. CDR1 is SQVTM and CDR2 is ANQGSEA in the germline V gene. The CDR3 loop spans 12 amino acids. CDR3 protein: CSVQGSTDTQYF. CDR3 bases: TGCAGCGTGCAGGGGAGCACAGATACGCAGTATTTT.

CDR3 residues: CASSPSTGMSNQPQHF. CDR3 nucleotides: TGTGCCAGCAGCCCGTCGACAGGGATGAGCAATCAGCCCCAGCATTTT. The rearrangement uses TRBV27 and TRBJ1-5; 7 bases map to TRBD1. The V segment lost 6 bases and the J segment 1 base; nucleotides outside the gene matches: 9. CDR1 and CDR2 from the germline V gene are MNHEY and SMNVEV (reference sequence). The CDR3 loop spans 16 amino acids.

The chain recombines TRBV18 with TRBJ1-2, with 9 bases fitting TRBD1. Germline CDR1 KGHSH, CDR2 LQKENI. V dropped 1 base and J dropped 2; count of bases not matched to a gene: 2. This CDR3 is 15 amino acids long. The CDR3 reads CASSPRDRGNYGYTF. As DNA, the CDR3 is TGTGCCAGCTCACCACGAGACAGGGGGAACTATGGCTACACCTTC.

V usage is TRBV2 and J usage is TRBJ2-3; 7 positions agree with TRBD2. V gave up 7 bases and J gave up 0 bases; unmatched junction bases: 4. Per germline, CDR1 SNHLY and CDR2 FYNNEI. This CDR3 is built from 14 residues. In nucleotides, the CDR3 is TGTGCCAGCACGGGGCGGGAGAGCACAGATACGCAGTATTTT. This translates into CASTGRESTDTQYF.

The gene calls are TRBV7-8 and TRBJ2-3; the match to TRBD2 covers 11 bases. Per the germline V gene, CDR1 is SGHVS and CDR2 is FQNEAQ. The J segment lost 4 bases and the V segment lost 4 bases, leaving 4 bases of the junction unmatched. CDR3 length equals 15 residues. The CDR3 is CASSSRLAGPDTQYF. CDR3 sequence (DNA): TGTGCCAGCAGCTCCCGACTAGCGGGGCCAGATACGCAGTATTTT.

This chain links TRBV6-5 with TRBJ1-1; the D gene is possibly TRBD1 (6 bases). The germline V gene has CDR1 MNHEY and CDR2 SVGAGI. This CDR3 contains 14 residues. Trimming stripped 6 bases from V and 1 base from J, with 12 bases between. CDR3 in DNA: TGTGCCAGCAGGAACAGACAGGAGAACACTGAAGCTTTCTTT. This gives the protein CASRNRQENTEAFF.